The T cell receptor beta chain under discussion was sequenced for a study of blood T cell repertoires in COVID-19. Profiled with immunoSEQ multiplex PCR; TCRdb holds only in-frame clones, not every one. Among some 380,000 clones, about 89% were seen once, and the ten largest hold 1% to 1.5%. This CDR3 is built from 17 residues. V was clipped by 0 bases and J by 6 bases; unmatched bases: 10. Germline CDR1 MGHRA, CDR2 YSYEKL. This clone occurred once. The clonotype was recovered from a young man who had recovered from COVID-19. Sequencing was carried out using PBMCs or T cells enriched from blood (not recorded which). The chain couples TRBV4-1 to TRBJ1-5; TRBD1 matches at 8 bases. CDR3 sequence (DNA): TGCGCCAGCAGCCAAGAGGTGGGTGGCAGGGGGCTTCAGCCCCAGCATTTT. This translates into CASSQEVGGRGLQPQHF.